This T cell receptor (beta chain) was identified during a study of shared clonotypes between healthy human individuals. The germline V and J ends were trimmed by 0 bases and 2 bases, with 12 bases remaining between them. This CDR3 is 16 amino acids long. The germline gives CDR1 SGDLS, CDR2 YYNGEE. This clone was seen just once. Within Nashville, Tennessee resided all donors, each a Caucasian adult. Per the authors' pipeline: ImmunoSEQ junction-only sequences lacked quality scores, so their filtering differed. Libraries were prepared by immunoSEQ multiplex PCR; TCRdb keeps only in-frame clonotypes and omits some of them. The DNA was the basis for D and trimming; V, J and clone size are from that table. The data show over a million clones, with 95% to 99% seen just once and less than 0.55% held by the top ten.

The sequenced material came from naive CD4+ T cells sorted from blood. Subset reported: CD45RA+ positively selected. This receptor was taken from a man younger than 45 in good health. This sequence joins TRBV9 and TRBJ2-1, with D tentatively TRBD2 (6 bases). Here the CDR3 reads CASSVDGRRTYNEQFF. CDR3 sequence (DNA): TGTGCCAGCAGCGTAGACGGGAGAAGGACCTACAATGAGCAGTTCTTC.